A selection of T cell receptor beta chains follows, all from one sample in a study of cytomegalovirus exposure and HLA in healthy donors. Libraries were prepared by immunoSEQ multiplex PCR; TCRdb keeps only in-frame clonotypes and omits some of them. The sample includes approximately 200,000 clones, 65% to 90% of them seen just once. The source material was PBMCs. These receptors came from a woman aged 45-65 years in good health and CMV-seronegative. CDR3s include the opening cysteine and the closing phenylalanine or tryptophan. A D gene is named only where the DNA matches it firmly.

v_gene,j_gene,d_gene,CDR3aa
TRBV14,TRBJ1-1,.,CASSQDRGTNTEAFF
TRBV5-4,TRBJ2-7,TRBD2,CASSFGLAGSSYEQYF
TRBV5-1,TRBJ1-3,.,CASSLTQGIRSGNTIYF
TRBV19,TRBJ2-2,TRBD2,CASSGGDMGGELFF
TRBV19,TRBJ1-1,.,CASSLGGPGGTEAFF
TRBV11-2,TRBJ2-5,.,CASSQSRGTQETQYF
TRBV5-1,TRBJ2-1,.,CASSRGLNEQFF
TRBV27,TRBJ2-1,TRBD1,CARTGLDNEQFF
TRBV10-3,TRBJ2-1,.,CAISGSDGGYNEQFF
TRBV6-1,TRBJ2-5,TRBD1,CASSASTGKKETQYF
TRBV30,TRBJ1-4,TRBD1,CAWTGGPSGKLFF
TRBV4-1,TRBJ2-5,.,CASSQVLLAKETQYF
TRBV2,TRBJ2-1,TRBD1,CASSWTGPYNEQFF
TRBV11-3,TRBJ2-1,TRBD2,CASSSTGLAGEADNEQFF
TRBV7-9,TRBJ2-3,.,CASSRFRREPVTDTQYF
TRBV28,TRBJ2-7,TRBD1,CASSFYGTVGLGEQYF
TRBV7-9,TRBJ1-1,.,CSSSLVAGMYTEAFF
TRBV13,TRBJ2-1,TRBD2,CASSSQSRKALAGGHEQFF
TRBV27,TRBJ2-1,TRBD2,CASSLPGVAGVAVF
TRBV28,TRBJ2-3,TRBD2,CASSSRGSGTTDTQYF
TRBV10-3,TRBJ1-1,TRBD1,CAISESGTGGTEAFF
TRBV7-2,TRBJ2-1,.,CASRGASGYNEQFF
TRBV28,TRBJ2-5,.,CASSPVGLFQETQYF
TRBV7-9,TRBJ2-2,.,CASSPRGIAGELFF
TRBV9,TRBJ2-1,TRBD1,CASRHIDRQGPFF
TRBV4-1,TRBJ2-2,.,CASSQARPGEVTGELFF
TRBV30,TRBJ2-3,TRBD2,CAWRAGLAQLTDTQYF
TRBV7-8,TRBJ2-1,TRBD2,CASSWGGASGRAREQFF
TRBV6-1,TRBJ2-7,TRBD1,CASRETGAHEQYF
TRBV5-1,TRBJ1-2,.,CASSQGTSPRSYGYTF
TRBV19,TRBJ2-7,TRBD1,CASSPGTAYEQYF
TRBV27,TRBJ2-3,.,CASSFYRGQKDTQYF
TRBV28,TRBJ1-3,.,CASSSKVRGMAGNTIYF
TRBV27,TRBJ2-3,TRBD1,CASSPSGQQGFDTQYF
TRBV7-6,TRBJ1-1,.,CASSSTKGETGLPEAFF
TRBV28,TRBJ2-5,TRBD1,CASVALRKTGTGGAETQYF
TRBV5-1,TRBJ2-5,.,CASSLAGQEETQYF
TRBV7-2,TRBJ1-1,.,CASSLFSRGLGTEAFF
TRBV28,TRBJ2-4,.,CASSPRQLLAKNIQYF
TRBV6-1,TRBJ1-5,.,CASSDPDRSQPQHF
TRBV27,TRBJ2-1,TRBD1,CASSKLGTGVINEQFF
TRBV2,TRBJ2-1,.,CASSDREQFF